The 31 T cell receptor beta chains reported below all come from one sample, sequenced in a study of control samples from healthy donors and cancer patients. Clones were sequenced by immunoSEQ multiplex PCR, and TCRdb holds only the in-frame ones, with some missing. The sample includes about 28,000 clones, 91% of them seen just once. Sequencing was carried out using PBMCs. These receptors originate from a man aged 50 to 59 with lung cancer.

A single count supports this clone. The chain uses TRBV5-5 and TRBJ2-3; no definite D call. In germline, CDR1 is SGHKS, CDR2 YYEKEE (reference sequence). Trimming removed 1 base from V and 1 base from J, with 4 bases in between. The CDR3 extends over 13 amino acids. The CDR3 loop reads CASSLQGTDTQYF. The CDR3 bases are TGTGCCAGCAGCTTGCAGGGCACAGATACGCAGTATTTT.

This clone was counted once. The chain links TRBV28 to TRBJ1-5; TRBD1 matches at 9 bases. Trimming at V came to 5 bases and at J to 1 base, leaving 12 bases not matched to a gene. Germline lookup yields CDR1 MDHEN and CDR2 SYDVKM. CDR3 length: 18 residues. Written as DNA, the CDR3 is TGTGCCAGCAGTCTTGCCAGGTCCGGGACAGGGAGCAATCAGCCCCAGCATTTT. Translated, it gives CASSLARSGTGSNQPQHF. Based on the CDR3 plus reference TRBV28 and TRBJ1-5, the full variable domain is DVKVTQSSRYLVKRTGEKVFLECVQDMDHENMFWYRQDPGLGLRLIYFSYDVKMKEKGDIPEGYSVSREKKERFSLILESASTNQTSMYLCASSLARSGTGSNQPQHFGDGTRLSIL.

J is TRBJ1-2 and V is TRBV5-6; TRBD1 is a possible D gene (5 bases). The CDR3 is 14 amino acids. CDR1 and CDR2 from the germline V gene are SGHDT and YYEEEE. V was trimmed by 0 bases and J by 3 bases, leaving 9 bases between them. The chain's CDR3 is CASSLEGPYYGYTF. DNA for the CDR3: TGTGCCAGCAGCTTGGAGGGACCATACTATGGCTACACCTTC.

The chain carries TRBV5-4 and TRBJ1-4; perhaps TRBD1 as D (5 bases). The CDR3 totals 14 residues. The V and J ends lost 0 bases and 4 bases respectively, with 7 bases between them. Germline lookup yields CDR1 SGHNT and CDR2 YYREEE (reference sequence). The CDR3 loop reads CASSLGGVNEKLFF. CDR3 sequence (DNA): TGTGCCAGCAGCTTGGGAGGGGTTAATGAAAAACTGTTTTTT.

The rearrangement links TRBV4-1 to TRBJ2-3; the match to TRBD1 covers 8 bases. This CDR3 is built from 16 residues. Germline CDR1 MGHRA, CDR2 YSYEKL. V dropped 5 bases and J dropped 1; count of bases not matched to a gene: 8. In DNA, the CDR3 is TGCGCCAGCAGCTTAAGGGAGACAGGGGGCACAGATACGCAGTATTTT. It is translated as CASSLRETGGTDTQYF.

The chain carries TRBV2 and TRBJ2-5; no definite D call. Germline V gives CDR1 SNHLY, CDR2 FYNNEI. Trimming removed 7 bases from V and 1 base from J, with 4 bases in between. The CDR3 length is 11 residues. CDR3 nucleotides: TGTGCCAGCACGAGCCAAGAGACCCAGTACTTC. Its translation: CASTSQETQYF.

This chain uses TRBV3-1 (or the pseudogene TRBV3-2) with TRBJ1-5; TRBD1 is a possible D gene (5 bases). The V end lost 3 bases, the J end lost 5 bases, and 11 bases lay between the germline ends. The CDR3 runs to 14 residues. In germline, CDR1 is LGHDT, CDR2 YNNKEL (reference sequence). The CDR3 DNA follows: TGTGCCAGCAGCCAGTCCACGGGGGATCAGCCCCAGCATTTT. This sequence encodes CASSQSTGDQPQHF.

The chain joins TRBV7-8 to TRBJ1-2; the match to TRBD1 covers 8 bases. Unmatched junction bases numbered 10, after V lost 2 bases and J lost 8 bases. The CDR3 totals 15 residues. The germline V gene encodes CDR1 SGHVS and CDR2 FQNEAQ. The DNA for the CDR3 is TGTGCCAGCAGCTTACACTCTCGGACAGGGAACGGCTACACCTTC. It is translated as CASSLHSRTGNGYTF.

V and J are TRBV19 and TRBJ2-3, with TRBD2 identical over 10 bases. CDR3 size: 16 residues. The germline V gene has CDR1 LNHDA and CDR2 SQIVND (reference sequence). After removal of 6 bases from V and 1 base from J, the junction contained 7 bases not matched to a gene. DNA of the CDR3: TGTGCCAGTAGCGCTCCCGGGACTAGCGGCACAGATACGCAGTATTTT. This translates into CASSAPGTSGTDTQYF.

The chain has TRBV7-9 and TRBJ2-4; D gene uncertain. The ends were cut back, 4 bases at V and 5 bases at J, with 6 bases in the middle. The CDR3 contains 12 residues. Germline-derived CDR1 and CDR2 are SEHNR and FQNEAQ (reference sequence). CDR3 in DNA: TGTGCCAGCAGCTGGGCGGAAAACATTCAGTACTTC. Translated, it gives CASSWAENIQYF.

The gene calls are TRBV9 and TRBJ1-3; D unresolved. The CDR3 totals 15 residues. The germline V gene encodes CDR1 SGDLS and CDR2 YYNGEE. V was shortened by 0 bases and J by 0 bases, with 7 bases between the two germline ends. The CDR3 loop reads CASSVAGLSGNTIYF. CDR3 coding DNA: TGTGCCAGCAGCGTAGCAGGCCTCTCTGGAAACACCATATATTTT. Supplemented by reference TRBV9 and TRBJ1-3, the full variable domain reads DSGVTQTPKHLITATGQRVTLRCSPRSGDLSVYWYQQSLDQGLQFLIQYYNGEERAKGNILERFSAQQFPDLHSELNLSSLELGDSALYFCASSVAGLSGNTIYFGEGSWLTVV.

The V gene is TRBV11-2, the J gene TRBJ2-7, with D uncertain. Between the trimmed V and J ends, which lost 3 bases and 7 bases, there was a span of 16 bases. Germline CDR1 SGHAT, CDR2 FQNNGV. This CDR3 region has 14 residues. The CDR3 is CASSLAPQAGEQYF. The CDR3 region has the DNA TGTGCCAGCAGCTTGGCCCCCCAGGCTGGGGAGCAGTACTTC. The variable domain in full, with the rest retrieved from reference TRBV11-2 and TRBJ2-7, is EAGVAQSPRYKIIEKRQSVAFWCNPISGHATLYWYQQILGQGPKLLIQFQNNGVVDDSQLPKDRFSAERLKGVDSTLKIQPAKLEDSAVYLCASSLAPQAGEQYFGPGTRLTVT.

The chain uses TRBV10-3 and TRBJ1-1; D gene uncertain. Germline V CDR1 and CDR2: ENHRY, SYGVKD. V lost 3 bases, J lost 0 bases, and 5 bases lay in between. The CDR3 is made up of 13 amino acids. CDR3 sequence reads: CAISDKMNTEAFF. The CDR3 DNA follows: TGTGCCATCAGTGATAAGATGAACACTGAAGCTTTCTTT.

The chain carries TRBV7-9 and TRBJ1-6; the D gene is possibly TRBD1 (5 bases). Germline loops: CDR1 SEHNR, CDR2 FQNEAQ (reference sequence). The CDR3 loop spans 17 amino acids. Trimming pared 5 bases from V and 7 bases from J, leaving 21 bases between. CDR3 residues: CASSITGTESPNSPLHF. The CDR3 DNA follows: TGTGCCAGCAGCATCACCGGGACCGAGTCCCCAAATTCACCCCTCCACTTT. The full variable domain, with the rest looked up from reference TRBV7-9 and TRBJ1-6, is DTGVSQNPRHKITKRGQNVTFRCDPISEHNRLYWYRQTLGQGPEFLTYFQNEAQLEKSRLLSDRFSAERPKGSFSTLEIQRTEQGDSAMYLCASSITGTESPNSPLHFGNGTRLTVT.

The chain couples TRBV6-2 or TRBV6-3 to TRBJ1-1; D uncertain. V dropped 5 bases and J dropped 6 bases, with 22 bases sitting between them. Germline V lookup: CDR1 MNHEY, CDR2 SVGEGT. The CDR3 spans 16 residues. CDR3 residues: CASSVEPGTSAPEAFF. For the CDR3, the DNA is TGTGCCAGCAGTGTTGAACCTGGTACGAGCGCCCCTGAAGCTTTCTTT.

This chain joins TRBV6-2 or TRBV6-3 and TRBJ1-4, with a possible D match to TRBD1 (5 bases). Germline V gene lookup returns CDR1 MNHEY and CDR2 SVGEGT. The CDR3 length is 13 residues. Trimming cost V 5 bases and J 7 bases, with 11 bases left between them. The CDR3 DNA is TGTGCCAGCAGTCAGCAGGGAGGTGAAAAACTGTTTTTT. It is translated as CASSQQGGEKLFF.

This rearrangement joins TRBV2 to TRBJ2-2; 7 bases map to TRBD2. Trimming cost V 6 bases and J 10 bases; bases outside gene matches: 11. The CDR3 runs 14 residues. The germline CDR1 and CDR2 sequences are SNHLY and FYNNEI. The CDR3 spells CASSGGGNGEELFF. The CDR3 bases are TGTGCCAGCAGCGGGGGAGGGAACGGTGAGGAGCTGTTTTTT.

The chain has TRBV14 and TRBJ2-6; D perhaps matches TRBD1 (6 bases). In germline, CDR1 is SGHDN, CDR2 FVKESK. The germline V and J ends were trimmed by 3 bases and 0 bases, with 9 bases remaining between them. The CDR3 runs 16 residues. For the CDR3, the DNA is TGTGCCAGCAGCCAGGACAGATTCTCTGGGGCCAACGTCCTGACTTTC. It translates to CASSQDRFSGANVLTF.

This clone is a singleton in its sample. The chain employs TRBV4-1 and TRBJ1-5, with 8 bases fitting TRBD1. Germline-derived CDR1 and CDR2 are MGHRA and YSYEKL. There are 17 residues in the CDR3. J lost 1 base, V lost 0 bases, and 5 bases had no gene match. CDR3 residues: CASSQDRTGTSNQPQHF. CDR3 sequence (DNA): TGCGCCAGCAGCCAAGACCGGACAGGGACGAGCAATCAGCCCCAGCATTTT.

The chain joins TRBV7-2 to TRBJ1-5; tentatively, D is TRBD1 (5 bases). The CDR3 is 14 residues long. Germline CDR1 is SGHTA and CDR2 is FQGNSA. V gave up 4 bases and J gave up 3 bases, with 10 bases separating them. Here the CDR3 reads CASSSGPNNQPQHF. The CDR3 nucleotides read TGTGCCAGCAGCTCGGGACCGAACAATCAGCCCCAGCATTTT.

The chain joins TRBV2 to TRBJ1-6; TRBD1 matches 8 bases. V lost 6 bases, J lost 5 bases, and 6 bases stayed unmatched. CDR3 size: 15 residues. Germline CDR1 SNHLY, CDR2 FYNNEI. CDR3 DNA sequence: TGTGCCAGCAGACCCGGGACAGGAGATAATTCACCCCTCCACTTT. Its translation: CASRPGTGDNSPLHF. The whole variable domain, remainder taken from reference TRBV2 and TRBJ1-6, is EPEVTQTPSHQVTQMGQEVILRCVPISNHLYFYWYRQILGQKVEFLVSFYNNEISEKSEIFDDQFSVERPDGSNFTLKIRSTKLEDSAMYFCASRPGTGDNSPLHFGNGTRLTVT.

This clone has only one observation. The CDR3, as DNA: TGTGCCAGTAGTATCATGGTAGCCAAAAACATTCAGTACTTC. The encoded protein is CASSIMVAKNIQYF. This chain connects TRBV19 to TRBJ2-4; D unclear. V was clipped by 3 bases and J by 0 bases, with 6 bases between them. Germline CDR1 LNHDA, CDR2 SQIVND (reference sequence). This CDR3 is built from 14 residues. Complete variable domain (other parts from reference TRBV19 and TRBJ2-4): DGGITQSPKYLFRKEGQNVTLSCEQNLNHDAMYWYRQDPGQGLRLIYYSQIVNDFQKGDIAEGYSVSREKKESFPLTVTSAQKNPTAFYLCASSIMVAKNIQYFGAGTRLSVL.

This rearrangement joins TRBV6-1 to TRBJ1-1; D is unresolved. The CDR3 length is 15 residues. V was cut by 3 bases and J by 6 bases, with 17 bases left in between. Germline CDR1 reads MNHNS; CDR2 reads SASEGT. CDR3 nucleotide sequence: TGTGCCAGCAGTGATAAAACCGTAGGGATCCCTGAAGCTTTCTTT. Protein sequence: CASSDKTVGIPEAFF.

The chain recombines TRBV11-2 with TRBJ2-2; D is unresolved. V was pared by 2 bases and J by 0 bases, with 13 bases between. This CDR3 is built from 17 residues. Germline CDR1 and CDR2: SGHAT and FQNNGV. CDR3 sequence: CASSLSPTSSNTGELFF. In nucleotides, the CDR3 is TGTGCCAGCAGCTTATCCCCGACGTCCTCGAACACCGGGGAGCTGTTTTTT.

The CDR3 DNA follows: TGTGCCAGCAGTCCCCGCGGCCGCGGACGGGCCTACGAGCAGTACTTC. Its translation is CASSPRGRGRAYEQYF. The genes are TRBV6-6 and TRBJ2-7; D unclear. The CDR3 spans 16 residues. CDR1 MNHNY and CDR2 SVGAGI come from the germline V gene (reference sequence). V shed 5 bases and J shed 2 bases, with 19 bases lying between them.

The count of this clone is one. This chain links TRBV3-1 (or the pseudogene TRBV3-2) with TRBJ2-5; TRBD2 aligns across 8 bases. This CDR3 has 16 amino acids. Trimming removed 1 base from V and 1 base from J; junction bases left unmatched: 5. Per the germline V gene, CDR1 is LGHDT and CDR2 is YNNKEL (reference sequence). The chain's CDR3 is CASSQGSSGGQETQYF. CDR3 DNA: TGTGCCAGCAGCCAAGGTTCCAGCGGGGGCCAAGAGACCCAGTACTTC.

The chain is built from TRBV6-5 and TRBJ1-4; unclear D gene. CDR1 and CDR2 from the germline V gene are MNHEY and SVGAGI. The V end lost 8 bases, the J end lost 4 bases, and 11 bases lay between the germline ends. The CDR3 runs to 13 residues. The CDR3 region has the DNA TGTGCCAGCCGCCCCGTTTTTAATGAAAAACTGTTTTTT. Translating gives CASRPVFNEKLFF.

This chain links TRBV7-3 with TRBJ2-2; tentative D call: TRBD2 (5 bases). CDR3 size: 14 residues. Trimming took off 9 bases at V and 2 bases at J, with 13 bases between the two ends. From germline, CDR1 is SGHTA and CDR2 FQGTGA. The DNA for the CDR3 is TGTGCCAGTGAGATGACGGGAAACACCGGGGAGCTGTTTTTT. Translated, it gives CASEMTGNTGELFF.

V usage is TRBV28 and J usage is TRBJ1-2, with a possible D match to TRBD1 (6 bases). Germline lookup yields CDR1 MDHEN and CDR2 SYDVKM. Trimming pared 2 bases from V and 1 base from J, leaving 8 bases between. The CDR3 spans 14 residues. DNA for the CDR3: TGTGCCAGCAGTTTAACACAGGGTAACTATGGCTACACCTTC. It translates to CASSLTQGNYGYTF.

The V gene is TRBV5-1, the J gene TRBJ2-5; D is possibly TRBD1 (5 bases). The CDR3 sequence is 14 residues long. Germline V gene sequence: CDR1 SGHRS, CDR2 YFSETQ. Trimming left V 0 bases short and J 1 base short, with 7 bases between. The chain's CDR3 is CASSLEGAQETQYF. The CDR3 nucleotides read TGCGCCAGCAGCTTGGAAGGGGCCCAAGAGACCCAGTACTTC.

The gene calls are TRBV5-5 and TRBJ1-5; D might be TRBD1 (5 bases). This CDR3 contains 16 residues. V lost 4 bases and J 0 bases, leaving 14 bases between the germline ends. In germline, CDR1 is SGHKS, CDR2 YYEKEE (reference sequence). The CDR3, as DNA: TGTGCCAGCAGCGGCACCGGGACTGTTAGCAATCAGCCCCAGCATTTT. This translates into CASSGTGTVSNQPQHF.